The entry that follows covers one T cell receptor (beta chain) sequence. Antigen unknown. The read halts 3 residues ahead of the CDR3 end, with the missing end drawn from the germline J gene. This table comes from immunoSEQ multiplex PCR, and its TCRdb copy is limited to in-frame clones, with some not included. The sample data list 40,000 to 60,000 clones. The sample belongs to a study of T cells in women clearing cervical HPV infection. Background on the study: For cases, blood was sampled a median approximately 150 days after lesion detection, interquartile range about 90 to 200 days. Only a few women had HLA typing results available.

Trimming cost V 6 bases and J 0 bases; bases outside gene matches: 7. The CDR3 is 15 amino acids. Germline V gene data show CDR1 as DFQATT and CDR2 as SNEGSKA (reference sequence). Findings and caveats of the study: TRBV6-7 abundance was lower in cases than controls (approximately 0.1% versus 0.17%).

The material sequenced was blood buffy coat. This sequence joins TRBV20-1 and TRBJ1-1; 10 bases are a match to TRBD1. This sequence originates from a woman aged 18-69 years with a cervical HPV16 infection that either progressed to CIN3+ or cleared (not recorded which). The covered CDR3 bases are TGCAGTGCGGGGACAGGGGCGGATATGAACACTGAA. Encoded protein: CSAGTGADMNTE. The full CDR3 protein reads CSAGTGADMNTEAFF.